This T cell receptor (beta chain) originates from a study of shared clonotypes between healthy human individuals. Study-level points and caveats: Clonotypes which were not shared had lower generation probabilities than clonotypes that all four donors shared. Limited genetic and exposure-history diversity came from having few donors.

Sequencing used immunoSEQ multiplex PCR; TCRdb keeps in-frame clones, though not all of them. The sample comprises 640,000 or so clones, around 72% of which are singletons, and about 1.8% rests with the top ten. In the CD4+ fraction, cells were divided into CD45RA+ naive and CD45RA-negative memory subsets. The CDR3 covers 14 residues. The sample holds a few counts of this clone. Its antigen is currently unknown. The source material was memory CD4+ T cells sorted from blood. The subset denotes: CD45RA-negative fraction. The origin of this receptor is a woman aged 25 to 39 in good health. The J gene is TRBJ2-1, the V gene TRBV21-1; the D call TRBD2 from the table was never checked on the DNA. TRBV21-1 is recorded as a pseudogene. CDR3 DNA: TGTGCCAGCAGCAAAGCGGCTAGATCCAATGAGCAGTTCTTC. This gives the protein CASSKAARSNEQFF.